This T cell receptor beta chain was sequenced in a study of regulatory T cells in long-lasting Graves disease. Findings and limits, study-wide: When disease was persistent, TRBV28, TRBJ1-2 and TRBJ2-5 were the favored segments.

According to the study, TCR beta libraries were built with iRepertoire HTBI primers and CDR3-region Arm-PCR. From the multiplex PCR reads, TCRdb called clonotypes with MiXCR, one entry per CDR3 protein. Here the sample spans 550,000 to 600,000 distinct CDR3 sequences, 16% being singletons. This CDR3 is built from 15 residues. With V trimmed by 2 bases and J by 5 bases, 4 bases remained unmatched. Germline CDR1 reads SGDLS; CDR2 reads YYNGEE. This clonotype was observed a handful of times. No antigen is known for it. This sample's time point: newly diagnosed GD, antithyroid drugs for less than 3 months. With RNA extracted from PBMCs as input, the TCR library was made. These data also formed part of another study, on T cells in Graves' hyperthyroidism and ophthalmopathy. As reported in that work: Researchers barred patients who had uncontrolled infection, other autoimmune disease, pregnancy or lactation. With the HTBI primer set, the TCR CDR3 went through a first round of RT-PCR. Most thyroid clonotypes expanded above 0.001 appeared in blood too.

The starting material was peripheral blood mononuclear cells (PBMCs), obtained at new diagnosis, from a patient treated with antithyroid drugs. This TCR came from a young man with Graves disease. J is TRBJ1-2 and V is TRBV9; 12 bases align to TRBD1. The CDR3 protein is CASSVGDRGRYGYTF. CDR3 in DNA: TGTGCCAGCAGCGTTGGGGACAGGGGGCGATATGGCTACACCTTC.